The entry below gives a single TCR beta chain sequence along with its context. The antigen is undetermined. The PCR was carried out with 60 Vbeta primers and 13 Jbeta primers. Measured with immunoSEQ multiplex PCR; TCRdb has only the in-frame clones, and not every one. The sample has more than 140,000 clones, over 75% seen once. This CDR3 is 15 amino acids long. Looked up from germline, CDR1 is MNHEY and CDR2 is SVGAGI. The ends lost 6 bases at V and 4 bases at J; junction bases unmatched: 7. This record comes from a study of cytomegalovirus exposure and HLA in healthy donors. Regarding the study as a whole: Certain sequence variants were highly shared and formed a cluster, and this cluster was likely a sequencing artifact.

The chain carries TRBV6-5 and TRBJ2-3, with 10 bases matching TRBD1. The sequence was obtained from a man aged 25-45 years in good health and CMV-seropositive. Sample: PBMCs. The CDR3 coding sequence is TGTGCCAGCAGCTCGACAGGGGGCATGGCAGATACGCAGTATTTT. This translates into CASSSTGGMADTQYF.